This passage covers 12 T cell receptor beta chains from one sample sequenced in a study of Ad26.COV2.S vaccination and SARS-CoV-2 variants. The assay was immunoSEQ multiplex PCR, and TCRdb's table has in-frame clones only and misses some. The sample yields roughly 330,000 clones, roughly 88% seen once. This sample's treatment: 19 received Ad26.COV2.S at low or high dose, single or two shots; 5 received placebo; per-sample allocation not given. Sampling occurred on day 63 after the first vaccine or placebo injection. The source material was peripheral blood, sampled in a trial of Ad26.COV2.S vaccine versus placebo. The receptor source for this set is a person aged 18-60 years who received the Ad26.COV2.S COVID-19 vaccine or a placebo.

This clone has a handful of counts. The V and J genes are TRBV18 and TRBJ1-1; 8 bases are a match to TRBD1. CDR3 size: 13 residues. Germline V gene data show CDR1 as KGHSH and CDR2 as LQKENI. V was clipped by 3 bases and J by 4 bases; unmatched bases: 1. The CDR3: CASSPGTGTEAFF. DNA for the CDR3: TGTGCCAGCTCACCCGGGACAGGCACTGAAGCTTTCTTT. Complete variable domain (other parts from reference TRBV18 and TRBJ1-1): NAGVMQNPRHLVRRRGQEARLRCSPMKGHSHVYWYRQLPEEGLKFMVYLQKENIIDESGMPKERFSAEFPKEGPSILRIQQVVRGDSAAYFCASSPGTGTEAFFGQGTRLTVV.

This chain joins TRBV6-5 and TRBJ1-4, with a possible D match to TRBD1 (5 bases). This CDR3 contains 14 residues. V lost 7 bases, J lost 7 bases, and 16 bases lay in between. The germline V gene has CDR1 MNHEY and CDR2 SVGAGI. CDR3 DNA: TGTGCCAGCAAAGAATCCACAGGAGGTGAAAAACTGTTTTTT. Translated, it gives CASKESTGGEKLFF.

This chain links TRBV10-1 with TRBJ1-1; a possible D gene is TRBD1 (5 bases). The CDR3 runs to 13 residues. The V and J ends lost 3 bases and 6 bases respectively, with 11 bases between them. Germline-derived CDR1 and CDR2 are WNHNN and SYGVQD (reference sequence). The CDR3 nucleotides are TGCGCCAGCAGTGACCGGGGGTGGTCTGAAGCTTTCTTT. Its translation is CASSDRGWSEAFF.

The chain couples TRBV24-1 to TRBJ2-3; D gene uncertain. Germline CDR1 reads KGHDR; CDR2 reads SFDVKD. This CDR3 comprises 14 residues. V was trimmed by 1 base and J by 6 bases, leaving 10 bases between them. CDR3 DNA: TGTGCCACCAGTGATTTCCGGCAATCGGATACGCAGTATTTT. Translating gives CATSDFRQSDTQYF.

V is TRBV11-2 and J is TRBJ2-4, with TRBD1 matching 7 bases. With 5 bases clipped from V and 5 bases from J, the junction kept 9 bases outside the gene matches. This CDR3 contains 15 residues. The V gene's germline CDR1 is SGHAT and CDR2 FQNNGV. The CDR3 sequence: CASSDQTGTENIQYF. The CDR3 DNA sequence: TGTGCCAGCAGCGACCAGACCGGGACAGAAAACATTCAGTACTTC.

Concerning this clone: Other nucleotide sequences from this sample produce the same CDR3. The rearrangement joins TRBV12-3 or TRBV12-4 to TRBJ2-5, with a weak D call TRBD2 (5 bases). The CDR3 is made up of 13 amino acids. The V and J ends lost 6 bases and 1 base respectively, with 9 bases between them. The chain's CDR3 is CASSPGVQETQYF. CDR3 bases: TGTGCCAGCAGCCCCGGGGTCCAAGAGACCCAGTACTTC.

The V call is TRBV12-3 or TRBV12-4, the J call TRBJ2-1; D ambiguous. V was trimmed by 9 bases and J by 4 bases, leaving 10 bases between them. This CDR3 has 12 residues. The CDR3 DNA reads TGTGCCAGTAAATTTCAGTACAATGAGCAGTTCTTC. Amino acid sequence: CASKFQYNEQFF.

The chain carries TRBV6-1 and TRBJ1-2; TRBD1 matches 8 bases. Germline lookup yields CDR1 MNHNS and CDR2 SASEGT. This CDR3 spans 15 amino acids. The V gene end was trimmed by 5 bases and the J gene end by 0 bases; junction bases not matched to a gene: 5. CDR3 in DNA: TGTGCCAGCAGTACAGGGGGGGTATCTAACTATGGCTACACCTTC. Translating gives CASSTGGVSNYGYTF.

This clone has a handful of counts. The chain employs TRBV3-1 (or the pseudogene TRBV3-2) and TRBJ1-4; D may be TRBD1 (6 bases). The germline V gene has CDR1 LGHDT and CDR2 YNNKEL (reference sequence). CDR3 length equals 12 residues. The V and J ends lost 2 bases and 12 bases respectively, with 10 bases between them. The CDR3 here is CASSQLPGELFF. The DNA of the CDR3 is TGTGCCAGCAGCCAACTCCCAGGGGAACTGTTTTTT.

The chain carries TRBV3-1 (or the pseudogene TRBV3-2) and TRBJ2-3, with 8 positions matching TRBD2. The CDR3 totals 17 residues. V shed 0 bases, J shed 1 base, and the junction held 6 bases outside the gene matches. The germline gives CDR1 LGHDT, CDR2 YNNKEL (reference sequence). CDR3 protein: CASSQEGLAGGTDTQYF. The CDR3 nucleotides read TGTGCCAGCAGCCAAGAGGGGCTAGCGGGCGGCACAGATACGCAGTATTTT.

The J gene is TRBJ2-3, the V gene TRBV7-2; TRBD2 matches 10 bases. The length of the CDR3 is 18 residues. Trimming took 2 bases from V and 3 from J; bases not matched to a gene: 11. Germline loops: CDR1 SGHTA, CDR2 FQGNSA. The CDR3 sequence is CASSLIAGGGRGTDTQYF. The CDR3 bases are TGTGCCAGCAGCTTAATAGCGGGAGGAGGAAGGGGGACAGATACGCAGTATTTT.

V and J are TRBV5-1 and TRBJ1-3; TRBD1 might be the D (6 bases). V lost 4 bases and J 2 bases, leaving 10 bases between the germline ends. CDR1 is SGHRS, CDR2 YFSETQ, per germline. CDR3 length: 14 amino acids. The CDR3 sequence is CASSPGQTGNTIYF. The CDR3 bases are TGCGCCAGCAGCCCCGGACAGACTGGAAACACCATATATTTT. Together with reference TRBV5-1 and TRBJ1-3, the CDR3 gives the full variable domain: KAGVTQTPRYLIKTRGQQVTLSCSPISGHRSVSWYQQTPGQGLQFLFEYFSETQRNKGNFPGRFSGRQFSNSRSEMNVSTLELGDSALYLCASSPGQTGNTIYFGEGSWLTVV.